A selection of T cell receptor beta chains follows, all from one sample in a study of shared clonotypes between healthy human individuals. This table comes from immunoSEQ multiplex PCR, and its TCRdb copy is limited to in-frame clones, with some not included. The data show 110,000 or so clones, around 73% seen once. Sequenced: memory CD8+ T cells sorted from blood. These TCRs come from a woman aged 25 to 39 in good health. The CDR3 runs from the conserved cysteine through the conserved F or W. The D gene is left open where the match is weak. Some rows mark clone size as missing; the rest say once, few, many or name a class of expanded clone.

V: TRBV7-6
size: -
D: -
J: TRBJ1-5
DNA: TGTGCCAGCAGCCCCGAGAGTAGGGGGGTGAGCAATCAGCCCCAGCATTTT
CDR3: CASSPESRGVSNQPQHF

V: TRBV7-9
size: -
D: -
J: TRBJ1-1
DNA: TGTGCCAGCAGCTTAGGGTATGGCATTACTGAAGCTTTCTTT
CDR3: CASSLGYGITEAFF

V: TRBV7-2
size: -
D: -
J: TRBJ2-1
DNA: TGTGCCAGCAGCTTAAGGGGTACTAGTCCCGATGAGCAGTTCTTC
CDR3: CASSLRGTSPDEQFF

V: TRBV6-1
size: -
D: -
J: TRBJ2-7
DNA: TGTGCCAGCAGTGAATTCGAGCTTTCCTACGAGCAGTACTTC
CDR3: CASSEFELSYEQYF

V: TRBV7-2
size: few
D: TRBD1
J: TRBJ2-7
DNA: TGTGCCAGCAGCCGGACAGGGGGCGCTTATGTCGAGCAGTACTTC
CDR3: CASSRTGGAYVEQYF

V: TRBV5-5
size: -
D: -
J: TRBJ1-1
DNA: TGTGCCAGCAGCTCACATCACACTGAAGCTTTCTTT
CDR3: CASSSHHTEAFF

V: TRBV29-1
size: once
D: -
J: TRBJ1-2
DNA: TGCAGCGCCCTCCGACTAGACTATGGCTACACCTTC
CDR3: CSALRLDYGYTF

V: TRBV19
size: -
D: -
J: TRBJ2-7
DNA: TGTGCCAGTAGTATTTTAGCGCTACATGGGATTTACGAGCAGTACTTC
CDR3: CASSILALHGIYEQYF

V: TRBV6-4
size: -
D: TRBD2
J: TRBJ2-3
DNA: TGTGCCAGCAGTGAAAGTGCGGGGGGCACAGATACGCAGTATTTT
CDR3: CASSESAGGTDTQYF

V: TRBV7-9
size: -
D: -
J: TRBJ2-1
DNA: TGTGCCAGCAGCCGTACTAACGGAAAGAACAATGAGCAGTTCTTC
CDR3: CASSRTNGKNNEQFF

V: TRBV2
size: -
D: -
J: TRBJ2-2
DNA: TGTGCCAGCAGTGAAATTGGGCAGTTGAACACCGGGGAGCTGTTTTTT
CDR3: CASSEIGQLNTGELFF

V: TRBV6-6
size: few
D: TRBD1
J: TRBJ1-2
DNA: TGTGCCAGCAGTTATTTCCGGACAGGGGATTATGGCTACACCTTC
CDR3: CASSYFRTGDYGYTF

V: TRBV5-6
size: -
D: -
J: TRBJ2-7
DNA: TGTGCCAGCAGCTTAAACCCCTACGAGCAGTACTTC
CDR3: CASSLNPYEQYF

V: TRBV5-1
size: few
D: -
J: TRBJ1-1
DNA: TGCGCCAGCAGCTTTTCGGGGGTAAACACTGAAGCTTTCTTT
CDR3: CASSFSGVNTEAFF

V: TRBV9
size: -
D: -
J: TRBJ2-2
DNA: TGTGCCAGCAGCGTAAGTTGGGGCACCGGGGAGCTGTTTTTT
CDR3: CASSVSWGTGELFF

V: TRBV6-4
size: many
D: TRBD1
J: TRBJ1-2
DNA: TGTGCCAGCAGTGAAGGGGACAGGGGGCGTAATGGCTACACCTTC
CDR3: CASSEGDRGRNGYTF

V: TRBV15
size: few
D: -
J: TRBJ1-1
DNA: TGTGCCACCAGCCAACCAATCGTAGGTTCTGAAGCTTTCTTT
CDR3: CATSQPIVGSEAFF

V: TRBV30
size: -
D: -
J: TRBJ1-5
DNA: TGTGCCTGGAGTTCCCCTCCCCGGTTCAATCAGCCCCAGCATTTT
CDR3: CAWSSPPRFNQPQHF